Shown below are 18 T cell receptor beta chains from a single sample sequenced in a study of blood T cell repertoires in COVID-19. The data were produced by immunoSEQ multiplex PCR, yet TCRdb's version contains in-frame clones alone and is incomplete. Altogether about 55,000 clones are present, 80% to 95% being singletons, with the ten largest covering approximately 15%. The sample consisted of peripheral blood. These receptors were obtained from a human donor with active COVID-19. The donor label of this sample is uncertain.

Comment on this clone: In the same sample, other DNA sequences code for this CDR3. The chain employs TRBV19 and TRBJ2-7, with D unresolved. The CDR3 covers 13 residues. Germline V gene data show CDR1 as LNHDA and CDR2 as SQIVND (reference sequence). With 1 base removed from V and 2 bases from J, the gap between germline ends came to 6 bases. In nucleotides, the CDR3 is TGTGCCAGTAGTATAGGGGCAGCCTACGAGCAGTACTTC. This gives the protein CASSIGAAYEQYF.

As DNA, the CDR3 is TGTGCCAGCTCACCGGGGGCGGGGGCGAACTATGGCTACACCTTC. This gives the protein CASSPGAGANYGYTF. The J gene is TRBJ1-2, the V gene TRBV18; the D gene is possibly TRBD1 (6 bases). Trimming pared 3 bases from V and 2 bases from J, leaving 13 bases between. Germline V gene lookup returns CDR1 KGHSH and CDR2 LQKENI. The CDR3 totals 15 residues.

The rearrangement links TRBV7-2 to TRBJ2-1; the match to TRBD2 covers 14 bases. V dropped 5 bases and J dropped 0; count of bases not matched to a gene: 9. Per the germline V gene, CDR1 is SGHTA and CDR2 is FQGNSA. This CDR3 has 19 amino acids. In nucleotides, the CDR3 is TGTGCCAGCAGCCTGCTCGGACTAGCGGGGGGCTACTCCTACAATGAGCAGTTCTTC. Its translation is CASSLLGLAGGYSYNEQFF.

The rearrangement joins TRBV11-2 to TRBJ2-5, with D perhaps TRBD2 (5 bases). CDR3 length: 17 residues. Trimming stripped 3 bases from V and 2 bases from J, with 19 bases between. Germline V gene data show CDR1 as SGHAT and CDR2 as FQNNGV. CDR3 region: CASSFEGRMGGQETQYF. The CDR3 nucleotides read TGTGCCAGCAGCTTTGAGGGTAGGATGGGCGGACAAGAGACCCAGTACTTC. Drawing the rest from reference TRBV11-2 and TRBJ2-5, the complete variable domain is EAGVAQSPRYKIIEKRQSVAFWCNPISGHATLYWYQQILGQGPKLLIQFQNNGVVDDSQLPKDRFSAERLKGVDSTLKIQPAKLEDSAVYLCASSFEGRMGGQETQYFGPGTRLLVL.

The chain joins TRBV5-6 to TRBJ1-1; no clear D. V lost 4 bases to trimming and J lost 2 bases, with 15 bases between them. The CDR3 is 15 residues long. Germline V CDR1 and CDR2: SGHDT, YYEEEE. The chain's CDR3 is CASSPGGRLNTEAFF. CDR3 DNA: TGTGCCAGCAGCCCGGGAGGCAGATTAAACACTGAAGCTTTCTTT.

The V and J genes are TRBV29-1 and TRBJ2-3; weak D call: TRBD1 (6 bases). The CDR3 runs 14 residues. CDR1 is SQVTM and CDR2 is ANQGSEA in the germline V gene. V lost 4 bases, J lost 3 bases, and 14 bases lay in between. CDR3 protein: CSVVTRGTTDTQYF. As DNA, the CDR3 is TGCAGCGTTGTGACCAGGGGAACAACAGATACGCAGTATTTT.

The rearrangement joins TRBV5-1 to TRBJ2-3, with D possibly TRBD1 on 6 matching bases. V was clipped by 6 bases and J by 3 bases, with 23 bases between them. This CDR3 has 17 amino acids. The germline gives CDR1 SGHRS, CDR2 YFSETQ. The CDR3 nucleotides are TGCGCCAGCAACCCCGAGGGATCAGGGGAATTGACAGATACGCAGTATTTT. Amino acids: CASNPEGSGELTDTQYF.

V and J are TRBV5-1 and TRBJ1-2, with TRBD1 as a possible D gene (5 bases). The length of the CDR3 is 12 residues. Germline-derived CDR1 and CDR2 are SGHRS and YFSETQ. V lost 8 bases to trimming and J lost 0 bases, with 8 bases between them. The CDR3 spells CARQGSNYGYTF. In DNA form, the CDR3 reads TGCGCCAGGCAGGGATCTAACTATGGCTACACCTTC.

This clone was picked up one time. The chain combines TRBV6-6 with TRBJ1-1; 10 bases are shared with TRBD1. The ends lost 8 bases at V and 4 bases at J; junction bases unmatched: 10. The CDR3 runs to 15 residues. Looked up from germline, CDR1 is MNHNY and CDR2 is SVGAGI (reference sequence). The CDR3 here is CASLGNDRGPTEAFF. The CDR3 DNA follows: TGTGCCAGCTTGGGGAACGACAGGGGGCCCACTGAAGCTTTCTTT.

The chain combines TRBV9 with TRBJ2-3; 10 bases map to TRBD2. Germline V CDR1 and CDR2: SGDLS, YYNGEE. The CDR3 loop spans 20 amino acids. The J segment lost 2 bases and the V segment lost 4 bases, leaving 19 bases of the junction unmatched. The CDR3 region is CASSSPRGIVAGGITDTQYF. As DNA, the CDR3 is TGTGCCAGCAGCTCCCCGCGGGGGATCGTAGCGGGGGGAATCACAGATACGCAGTATTTT.

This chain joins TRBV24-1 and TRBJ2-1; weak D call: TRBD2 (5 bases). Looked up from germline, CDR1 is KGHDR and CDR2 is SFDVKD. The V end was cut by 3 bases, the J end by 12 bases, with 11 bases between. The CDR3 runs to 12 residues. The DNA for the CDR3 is TGTGCCACCAGTGATACGGGGAAGAGGCAGTTCTTC. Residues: CATSDTGKRQFF.

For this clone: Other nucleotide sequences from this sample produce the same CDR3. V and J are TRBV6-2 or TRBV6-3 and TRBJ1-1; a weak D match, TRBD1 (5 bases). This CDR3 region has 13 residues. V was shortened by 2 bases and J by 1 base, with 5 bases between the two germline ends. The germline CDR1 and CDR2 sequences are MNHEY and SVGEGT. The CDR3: CASSYGQNTEAFF. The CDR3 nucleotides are TGTGCCAGCAGTTACGGACAGAACACTGAAGCTTTCTTT.

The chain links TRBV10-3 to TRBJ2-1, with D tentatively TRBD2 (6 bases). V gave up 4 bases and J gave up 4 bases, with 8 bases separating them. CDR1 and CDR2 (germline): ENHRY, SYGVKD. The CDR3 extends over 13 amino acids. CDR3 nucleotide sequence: TGTGCCATCAGTGGCCTAGCGTACAATGAGCAGTTCTTC. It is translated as CAISGLAYNEQFF.

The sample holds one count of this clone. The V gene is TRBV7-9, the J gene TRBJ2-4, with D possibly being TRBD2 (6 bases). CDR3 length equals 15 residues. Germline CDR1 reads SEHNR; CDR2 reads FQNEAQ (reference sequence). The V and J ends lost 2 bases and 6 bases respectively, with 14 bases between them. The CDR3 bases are TGTGCCAGCAGCTTATCAAGCGGGTCTGGAAACATTCAGTACTTC. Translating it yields CASSLSSGSGNIQYF.

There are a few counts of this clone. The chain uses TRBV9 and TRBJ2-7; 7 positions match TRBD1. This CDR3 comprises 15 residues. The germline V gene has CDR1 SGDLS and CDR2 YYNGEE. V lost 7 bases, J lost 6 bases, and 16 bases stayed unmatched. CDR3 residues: CASAPQTGPFVEQYF. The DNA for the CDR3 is TGTGCCAGCGCCCCTCAGACAGGGCCCTTTGTCGAGCAGTACTTC.

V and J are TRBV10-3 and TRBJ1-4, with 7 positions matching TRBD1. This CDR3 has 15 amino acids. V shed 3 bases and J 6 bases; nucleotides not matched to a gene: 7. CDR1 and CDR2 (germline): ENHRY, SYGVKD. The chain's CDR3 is CAISDEGAGYEKLFF. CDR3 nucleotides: TGTGCCATCAGTGACGAGGGGGCAGGCTATGAAAAACTGTTTTTT.

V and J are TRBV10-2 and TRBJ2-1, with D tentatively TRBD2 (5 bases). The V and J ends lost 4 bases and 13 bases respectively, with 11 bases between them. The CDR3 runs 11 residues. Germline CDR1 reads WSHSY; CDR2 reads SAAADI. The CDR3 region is CASSGTSEQFF. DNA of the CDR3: TGCGCCAGCAGTGGGACTTCAGAACAGTTCTTC.

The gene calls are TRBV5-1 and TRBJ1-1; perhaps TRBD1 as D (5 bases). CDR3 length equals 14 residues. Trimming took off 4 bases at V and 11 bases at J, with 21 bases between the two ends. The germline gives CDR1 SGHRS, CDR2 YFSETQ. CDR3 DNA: TGCGCCAGCAGCCCGCATGGCTCGACGGGGACTGCTTTCTTT. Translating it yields CASSPHGSTGTAFF.